One and the same sample provided the 9 T cell receptor beta chains below, sequenced in a study of blood T cell repertoires in COVID-19. The protocol was immunoSEQ multiplex PCR, while the TCRdb copy is restricted to in-frame clones and leaves out a portion. The data hold 350,000 to 450,000 clones, with about nine tenths observed a single time. Sequenced: peripheral blood. Source of these receptors: a woman in her thirties or forties with COVID-19, enrolled during active disease.

This clone was found once. The chain couples TRBV29-1 to TRBJ2-1; 8 bases are a match to TRBD2. Germline V gene sequence: CDR1 SQVTM, CDR2 ANQGSEA. The CDR3 is 13 residues long. After removal of 6 bases from V and 7 bases from J, the junction contained 8 bases not matched to a gene. CDR3 protein: CSVIGGAWNEQFF. In DNA, the CDR3 is TGCAGCGTGATCGGGGGGGCTTGGAATGAGCAGTTCTTC.

A word on this clone: The same CDR3 is also encoded by other DNA sequences in this sample. The chain uses TRBV19 and TRBJ1-2, with TRBD1 identical over 7 bases. This CDR3 is 12 amino acids long. Germline loops: CDR1 LNHDA, CDR2 SQIVND (reference sequence). With 3 bases clipped from V and 8 bases from J, the junction kept 3 bases outside the gene matches. CDR3 coding DNA: TGTGCCAGTAGTATCAGGGGGAACGGCTACACCTTC. This codes for CASSIRGNGYTF.

CDR3 protein: CASSNSRDTYEQYF. In DNA form, the CDR3 reads TGTGCCAGTAGTAACTCGCGGGATACCTACGAGCAGTACTTC. The rearrangement links TRBV19 to TRBJ2-5; a weak D match, TRBD2 (6 bases). The J call is doubtful: the DNA matches TRBJ2-7 better. This CDR3 has 14 amino acids. CDR1 is LNHDA and CDR2 is SQIVND in the germline V gene (reference sequence).

The V call is TRBV25-1, the J call TRBJ2-2; perhaps TRBD1 as D (5 bases). The V gene's germline CDR1 is MGHDK and CDR2 SYGVNS. Trimming pared 7 bases from V and 7 bases from J, leaving 13 bases between. The CDR3 consists of 13 residues. CDR3 DNA sequence: TGTGCCAGCAAGGACATAGGGTACGGGGAGCTGTTTTTT. Residues: CASKDIGYGELFF.

The chain carries TRBV4-3 and TRBJ1-1, with no clear D. The CDR3 loop spans 15 amino acids. With 0 bases removed from V and 1 base from J, the gap between germline ends came to 9 bases. The germline V gene encodes CDR1 LGHNA and CDR2 YSLEER. CDR3 sequence: CASSQEWGANTEAFF. CDR3 nucleotides: TGCGCCAGCAGCCAAGAATGGGGAGCGAACACTGAAGCTTTCTTT.

This chain joins TRBV11-2 and TRBJ2-1; 8 bases map to TRBD1. The V segment lost 5 bases and the J segment 4 bases; nucleotides outside the gene matches: 13. Germline CDR1 and CDR2: SGHAT and FQNNGV. There are 17 residues in the CDR3. CDR3 sequence reads: CASSLYRGTGGYNEQFF. For the CDR3, the DNA is TGTGCCAGCAGCCTCTATCGGGGGACAGGAGGATACAATGAGCAGTTCTTC.

V gene TRBV28 combines with J gene TRBJ1-2; D may be TRBD1 (5 bases). The CDR3 runs 11 residues. Trimming removed 7 bases at V and 6 bases at J, with 9 bases between. Germline CDR1 MDHEN, CDR2 SYDVKM. The CDR3 region has the DNA TGTGCCAGCACCGCAGGGAATGGCTACACCTTC. Residues: CASTAGNGYTF.

CDR3 nucleotide sequence: TGTGCCAGCAGTTCCAGTCCCGGGGAGCTGTTTTTT. It encodes CASSSSPGELFF. The rearrangement links TRBV6-5 to TRBJ2-2; no clear D gene. Trimming pared 4 bases from V and 6 bases from J, leaving 6 bases between. This CDR3 contains 12 residues. The germline V gene encodes CDR1 MNHEY and CDR2 SVGAGI.

In this sample, this clone turned up once. This chain joins TRBV14 and TRBJ2-1; 14 bases match TRBD2. V dropped 2 bases and J dropped 8; count of bases not matched to a gene: 5. The germline CDR1 and CDR2 sequences are SGHDN and FVKESK. This CDR3 is 16 amino acids long. CDR3 sequence: CASSQRTSGRMHEQFF. The CDR3 nucleotides are TGTGCCAGCAGCCAACGGACTAGCGGGAGGATGCATGAGCAGTTCTTC.